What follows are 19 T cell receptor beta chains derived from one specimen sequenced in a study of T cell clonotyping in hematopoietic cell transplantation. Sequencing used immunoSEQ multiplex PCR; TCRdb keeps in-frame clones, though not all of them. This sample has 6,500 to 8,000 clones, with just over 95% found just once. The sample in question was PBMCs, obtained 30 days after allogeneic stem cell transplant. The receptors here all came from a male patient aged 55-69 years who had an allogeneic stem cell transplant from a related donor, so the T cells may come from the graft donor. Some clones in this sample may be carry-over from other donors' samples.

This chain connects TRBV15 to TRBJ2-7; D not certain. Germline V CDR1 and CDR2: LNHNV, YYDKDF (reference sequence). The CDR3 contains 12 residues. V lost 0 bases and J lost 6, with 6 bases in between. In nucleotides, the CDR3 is TGTGCCACCAGCAGAGATTTCGGCGAGCAGTACTTC. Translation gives CATSRDFGEQYF.

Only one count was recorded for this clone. Here the CDR3 reads CAWSGRGATYEQYF. The CDR3 DNA sequence: TGTGCCTGGAGTGGAAGAGGGGCAACCTACGAGCAGTACTTC. This chain connects TRBV30 to TRBJ2-7, with D possibly being TRBD1 or TRBD2 (5 bases each). This CDR3 region has 14 residues. CDR1 and CDR2 from the germline V gene are GTSNPN and SVGIG (reference sequence). V lost 1 base and J lost 2, with 12 bases in between.

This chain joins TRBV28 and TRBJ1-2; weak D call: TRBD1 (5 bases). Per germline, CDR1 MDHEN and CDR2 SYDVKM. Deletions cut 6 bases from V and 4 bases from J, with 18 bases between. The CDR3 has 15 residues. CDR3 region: CASRPPGGTSYGYTF. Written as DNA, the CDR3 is TGTGCCAGCAGACCCCCCGGGGGTACGTCCTATGGCTACACCTTC.

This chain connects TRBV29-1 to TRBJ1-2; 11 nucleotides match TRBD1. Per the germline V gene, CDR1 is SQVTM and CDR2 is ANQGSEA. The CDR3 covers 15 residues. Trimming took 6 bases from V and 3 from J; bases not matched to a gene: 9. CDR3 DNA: TGCAGCGTGGGGGACAGGGGGGGCCAGTACTATGGCTACACCTTC. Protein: CSVGDRGGQYYGYTF.

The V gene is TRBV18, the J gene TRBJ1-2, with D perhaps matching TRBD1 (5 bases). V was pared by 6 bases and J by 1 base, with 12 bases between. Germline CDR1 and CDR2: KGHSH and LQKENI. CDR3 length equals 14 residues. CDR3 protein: CASSPGDFNYGYTF. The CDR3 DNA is TGTGCCAGCTCCCCCGGGGACTTTAACTATGGCTACACCTTC. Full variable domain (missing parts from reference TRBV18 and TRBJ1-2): NAGVMQNPRHLVRRRGQEARLRCSPMKGHSHVYWYRQLPEEGLKFMVYLQKENIIDESGMPKERFSAEFPKEGPSILRIQQVVRGDSAAYFCASSPGDFNYGYTFGSGTRLTVV.

The CDR3 here is CASQAADQETQYF. CDR3 DNA sequence: TGTGCCAGCCAAGCGGCGGACCAAGAGACCCAGTACTTC. The chain is built from TRBV7-2 and TRBJ2-5, with a tentative D call TRBD2 (5 bases). Trimming took 8 bases from V and 0 from J, leaving 10 bases between them. Germline V CDR1 and CDR2: SGHTA, FQGNSA. The CDR3 is 13 amino acids.

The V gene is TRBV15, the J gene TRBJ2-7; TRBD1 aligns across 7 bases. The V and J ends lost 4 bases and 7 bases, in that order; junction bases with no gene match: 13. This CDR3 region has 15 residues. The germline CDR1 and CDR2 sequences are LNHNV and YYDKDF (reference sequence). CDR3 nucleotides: TGTGCCACCAGCATTTGGACAGGCTTCGCTGAAGAGCAGTACTTC. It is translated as CATSIWTGFAEEQYF.

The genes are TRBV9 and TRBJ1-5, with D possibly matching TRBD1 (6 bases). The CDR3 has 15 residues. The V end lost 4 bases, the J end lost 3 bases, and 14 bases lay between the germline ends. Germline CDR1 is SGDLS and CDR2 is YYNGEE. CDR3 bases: TGTGCCAGCAGCAAAGCCGGGGGCCCCAATCAGCCCCAGCATTTT. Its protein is CASSKAGGPNQPQHF.

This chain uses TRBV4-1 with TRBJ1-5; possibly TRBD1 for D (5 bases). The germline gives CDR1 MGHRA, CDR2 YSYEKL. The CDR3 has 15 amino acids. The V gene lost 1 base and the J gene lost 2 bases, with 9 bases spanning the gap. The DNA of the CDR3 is TGCGCCAGCAGCCAAGGGGGCAGGGGCAATCAGCCCCAGCATTTT. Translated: CASSQGGRGNQPQHF.

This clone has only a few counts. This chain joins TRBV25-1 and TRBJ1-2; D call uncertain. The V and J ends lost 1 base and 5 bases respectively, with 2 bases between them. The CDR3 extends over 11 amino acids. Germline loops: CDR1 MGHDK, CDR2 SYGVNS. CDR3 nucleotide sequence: TGTGCCAGCAGTGAATCTTATGGCTACACCTTC. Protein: CASSESYGYTF.

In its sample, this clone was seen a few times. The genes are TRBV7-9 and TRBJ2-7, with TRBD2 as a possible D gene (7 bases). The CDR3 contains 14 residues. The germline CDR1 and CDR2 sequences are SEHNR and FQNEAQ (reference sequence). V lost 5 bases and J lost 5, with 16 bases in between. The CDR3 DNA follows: TGTGCCAGCAGCCCCCGGGCGGGGGCTAACGAGCAGTACTTC. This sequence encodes CASSPRAGANEQYF.

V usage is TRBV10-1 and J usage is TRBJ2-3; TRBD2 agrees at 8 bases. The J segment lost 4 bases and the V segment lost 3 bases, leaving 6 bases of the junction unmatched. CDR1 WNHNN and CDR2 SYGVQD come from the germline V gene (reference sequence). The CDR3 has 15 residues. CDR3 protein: CASSDPRGGSDTQYF. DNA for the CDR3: TGCGCCAGCAGTGATCCCCGGGGGGGGTCAGATACGCAGTATTTT.

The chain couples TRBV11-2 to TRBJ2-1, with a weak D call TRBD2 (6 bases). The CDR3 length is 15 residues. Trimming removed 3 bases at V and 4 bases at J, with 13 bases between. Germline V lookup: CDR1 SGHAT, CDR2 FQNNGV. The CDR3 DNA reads TGTGCCAGCAGCTTTGGCGGGGCGGGGTACAATGAGCAGTTCTTC. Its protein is CASSFGGAGYNEQFF.

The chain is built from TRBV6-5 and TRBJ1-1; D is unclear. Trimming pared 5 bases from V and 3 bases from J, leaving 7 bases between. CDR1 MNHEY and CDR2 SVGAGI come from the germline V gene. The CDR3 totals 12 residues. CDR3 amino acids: CASSGLDTEAFF. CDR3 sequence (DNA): TGTGCCAGCAGTGGTCTGGACACTGAAGCTTTCTTT.

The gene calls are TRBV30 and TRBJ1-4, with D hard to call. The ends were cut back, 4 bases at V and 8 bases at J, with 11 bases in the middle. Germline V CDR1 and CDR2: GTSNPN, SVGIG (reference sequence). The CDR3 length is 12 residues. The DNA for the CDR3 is TGTGCCTGGACCCCCGGCGTAGAAAAACTGTTTTTT. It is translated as CAWTPGVEKLFF.

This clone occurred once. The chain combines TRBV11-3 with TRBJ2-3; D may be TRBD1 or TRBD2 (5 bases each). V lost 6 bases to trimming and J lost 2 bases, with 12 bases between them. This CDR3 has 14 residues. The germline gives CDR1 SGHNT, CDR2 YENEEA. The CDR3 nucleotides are TGTGCCAGCAGTCTAAAGGGGACCACAGATACGCAGTATTTT. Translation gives CASSLKGTTDTQYF.

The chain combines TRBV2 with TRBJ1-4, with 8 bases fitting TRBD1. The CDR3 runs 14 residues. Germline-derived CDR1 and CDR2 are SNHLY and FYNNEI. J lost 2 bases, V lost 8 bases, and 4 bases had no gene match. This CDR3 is CASDSGGTNEKLFF. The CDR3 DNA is TGTGCCAGCGATTCAGGGGGCACTAATGAAAAACTGTTTTTT.

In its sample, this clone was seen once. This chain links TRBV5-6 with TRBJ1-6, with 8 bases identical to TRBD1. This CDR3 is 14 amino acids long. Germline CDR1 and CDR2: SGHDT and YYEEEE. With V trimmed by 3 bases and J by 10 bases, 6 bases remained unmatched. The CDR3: CASSSTGARSPLHF. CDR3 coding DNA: TGTGCCAGCAGCTCGACAGGGGCCCGATCACCCCTCCACTTT.

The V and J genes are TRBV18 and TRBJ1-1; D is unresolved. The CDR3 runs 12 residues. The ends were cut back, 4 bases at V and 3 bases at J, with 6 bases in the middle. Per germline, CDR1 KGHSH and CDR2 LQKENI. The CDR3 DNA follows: TGTGCCAGCTCACTGAGGTACACTGAAGCTTTCTTT. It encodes CASSLRYTEAFF.